The clone carrying this T cell receptor beta chain was detected only once. The antigen is undetermined. The data were obtained in a study of vaccination effects on CD4 cells after COVID-19. Study details: Post-vaccine draws lagged the second dose by a median of 72 days.

The CDR3 is made up of 13 amino acids. V gave up 3 bases and J gave up 8 bases, with 13 bases separating them. Profiled with immunoSEQ multiplex PCR; TCRdb holds only in-frame clones, not every one. This sample yields approximately 78,000 clones, of which 80% to 85% are seen a single time; approximately 1.3% belongs to the top ten. Viral peptide pools were used in the ViraFEST assay to expand antigen-specific CD4+ T cells, and sequencing came afterward. Cells that had been cultured for approximately ten days were the source of isolated CD4+ T cells. As their vaccination, participants received two doses of either BNT162b2 or mRNA-1273. Previously uninfected by SARS-CoV-2, the vaccine recipients also showed negative nucleocapsid antibodies. PBMC cultures contained about 2 million cells per well, roughly 10 IU/ml IL-2 and roughly 9.4 ug/ml peptides. Days 3 and 7 saw half the medium replaced with IL-2 medium.

The chain has TRBV12-3 or TRBV12-4 and TRBJ1-2, with D possibly matching TRBD1 (5 bases). The starting material was CD4+ T cells from PBMCs cultured with HCoV-229E spike peptides, obtained after COVID-19 vaccination. The TCR was taken from a human donor who received a COVID-19 vaccine. DNA of the CDR3: TGTGCCAGCAGTTTTGCGGGGGGTCGGGGCTACACCTTC. Encoded protein: CASSFAGGRGYTF.